This T cell receptor (beta chain) was captured by sequencing in a study of blood T cell repertoires in COVID-19. The CDR3 loop spans 18 amino acids. Germline lookup yields CDR1 SGHRS and CDR2 YFSETQ. Losses at the gene ends were 1 base for V and 6 bases for J; bases not matched to a gene: 10. Source study methods: Reference gene primer amplification in the assay estimated nucleated cell counts. Generated by immunoSEQ multiplex PCR, the TCRdb table keeps only in-frame clones and is missing some. V, J and clone size are taken as reported in that table, and D and trimming were inferred from the DNA itself. The sample contains 300,000 to 400,000 clones, around 87% of which appear only once.

The chain is built from TRBV5-1 and TRBJ2-2, with 12 positions matching TRBD1. Sequences were obtained from PBMCs or T cells enriched from blood (not recorded which). The TCR sequence derives from a man between 18 and 29 years old who had recovered from COVID-19. CDR3 in amino acids: CASSLISSGQGAAGELFF. The CDR3 DNA follows: TGCGCCAGCAGCTTGATTTCTTCGGGACAGGGGGCGGCCGGGGAGCTGTTTTTT.